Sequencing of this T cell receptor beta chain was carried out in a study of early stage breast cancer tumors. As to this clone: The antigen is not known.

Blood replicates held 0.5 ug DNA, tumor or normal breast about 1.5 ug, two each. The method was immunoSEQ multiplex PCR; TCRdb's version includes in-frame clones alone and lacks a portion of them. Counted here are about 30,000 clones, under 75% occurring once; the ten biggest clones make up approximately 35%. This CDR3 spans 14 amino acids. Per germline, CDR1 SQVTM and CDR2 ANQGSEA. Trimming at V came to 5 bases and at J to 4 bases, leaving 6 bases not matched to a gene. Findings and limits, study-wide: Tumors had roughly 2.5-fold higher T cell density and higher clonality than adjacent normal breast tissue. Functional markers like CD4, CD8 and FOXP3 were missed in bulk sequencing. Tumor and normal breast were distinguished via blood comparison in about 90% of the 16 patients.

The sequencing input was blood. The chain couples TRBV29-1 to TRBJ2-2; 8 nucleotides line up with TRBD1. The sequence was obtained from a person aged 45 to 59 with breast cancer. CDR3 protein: CSVWGGQGTGELFF. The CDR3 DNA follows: TGCAGCGTTTGGGGTGGACAGGGCACCGGGGAGCTGTTTTTT.